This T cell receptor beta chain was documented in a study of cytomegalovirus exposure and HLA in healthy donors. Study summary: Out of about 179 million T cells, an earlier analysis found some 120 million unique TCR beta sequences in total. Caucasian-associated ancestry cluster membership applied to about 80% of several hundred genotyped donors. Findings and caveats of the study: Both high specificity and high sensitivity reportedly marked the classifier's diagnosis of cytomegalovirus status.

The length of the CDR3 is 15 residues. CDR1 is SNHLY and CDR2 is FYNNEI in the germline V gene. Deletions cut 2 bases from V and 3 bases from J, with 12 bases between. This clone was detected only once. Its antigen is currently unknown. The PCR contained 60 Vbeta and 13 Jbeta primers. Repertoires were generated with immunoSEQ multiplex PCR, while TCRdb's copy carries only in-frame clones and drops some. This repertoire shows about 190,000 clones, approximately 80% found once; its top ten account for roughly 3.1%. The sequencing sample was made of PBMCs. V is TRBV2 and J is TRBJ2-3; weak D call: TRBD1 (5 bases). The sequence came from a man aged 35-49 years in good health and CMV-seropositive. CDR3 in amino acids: CASSELNRLTDTQYF. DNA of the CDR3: TGTGCCAGCAGTGAATTGAACAGGTTAACAGATACGCAGTATTTT.